The rows below give T cell receptor beta chains drawn from one sample of a study of shared clonotypes between healthy human individuals. Assay used: immunoSEQ multiplex PCR; TCRdb lists only in-frame clones, some missing. The repertoire consists of around 600,000 clones, with about 95% occurring once and the leading ten covering over 0.1%. Sequenced input: naive CD8+ T cells sorted from blood. Receptor source: a woman in her 30s in good health. Each CDR3 is given with its conserved first and last residue. Each record gives: J gene, clone size, V gene, D gene, CDR3 length, CDR3 protein, CDR3 DNA. The D gene is left open where the match is weak. Expanded clones get a size class; other rows say once, few or many, or leave the size out.

TRBJ2-1,-,TRBV28,TRBD1,15,CASSLARGLRNEQFF,TGTGCCAGCAGTTTGGCCAGGGGGCTTCGGAATGAGCAGTTCTTC
TRBJ2-7,-,TRBV9,-,15,CASSRTDRNSYEQYF,TGTGCCAGCAGCAGGACCGACAGAAACTCCTACGAGCAGTACTTC
TRBJ2-7,-,TRBV9,-,14,CASSVGGSPYEQYF,TGTGCCAGCAGCGTAGGCGGAAGTCCCTACGAGCAGTACTTC
TRBJ2-6,-,TRBV5-1,TRBD2,16,CASSLAGGTGANVLTF,TGCGCCAGCAGCTTGGCCGGGGGGACTGGGGCCAACGTCCTGACTTTC
TRBJ1-1,-,TRBV14,-,15,CASSPIGGRNTEAFF,TGTGCCAGCAGCCCAATTGGAGGTCGGAACACTGAAGCTTTCTTT
TRBJ2-3,-,TRBV28,-,12,CASGGGADTQYF,TGTGCCAGCGGAGGTGGGGCAGATACGCAGTATTTT
TRBJ2-7,-,TRBV7-9,TRBD1,16,CASSATPGGLLYEQYF,TGTGCCAGCAGCGCCACACCAGGGGGCCTTCTCTACGAGCAGTACTTC
TRBJ2-2,-,TRBV4-2,TRBD2,15,CASSQGGSYSGELFF,TGTGCCAGCAGCCAGGGCGGGAGTTACTCCGGGGAGCTGTTTTTT
TRBJ2-7,-,TRBV27,-,10,CASGHHEQYF,TGTGCCAGCGGTCATCACGAGCAGTACTTC
TRBJ2-5,-,TRBV7-9,-,19,CASSLATGEIAGSQETQYF,TGTGCCAGCAGCTTAGCGACAGGGGAGATAGCGGGATCCCAAGAGACCCAGTACTTC
TRBJ2-1,-,TRBV5-4,-,11,CASSSLYEQFF,TGTGCCAGCAGCTCCTTGTATGAGCAGTTCTTC
TRBJ2-7,-,TRBV13,-,16,CASSSRAEPAPYEQYF,TGTGCCAGCAGCTCCAGAGCAGAGCCGGCTCCCTACGAGCAGTACTTC
TRBJ2-7,-,TRBV21-1,-,20,CASSKVSGTGGFHRTYEQYF,TGTGCCAGCAGCAAAGTCTCGGGGACAGGGGGCTTCCATAGGACCTACGAGCAGTACTTC
TRBJ1-1,-,TRBV4-1,-,15,CASSHHGQMNTEAFF,TGCGCCAGCAGCCACCATGGACAGATGAACACTGAAGCTTTCTTT
TRBJ2-4,once,TRBV27,TRBD2,16,CASIPTSGRQKNIQYF,TGTGCCAGCATCCCGACTAGCGGGAGACAGAAAAACATTCAGTACTTC
TRBJ2-5,once,TRBV28,-,13,CASSQNWSETQYF,TGTGCCAGCAGCCAGAATTGGTCAGAGACCCAGTACTTC
TRBJ1-1,-,TRBV29-1,-,11,CSVGGTPEAFF,TGCAGCGTTGGCGGGACCCCTGAAGCTTTCTTT
TRBJ2-7,-,TRBV11-2,TRBD2,17,CASSPGPGRARFNEQYF,TGTGCCAGCAGCCCCGGGCCGGGGAGGGCCAGGTTCAACGAGCAGTACTTC
TRBJ2-7,-,TRBV28,-,16,CASRSSGSDPTYEQYF,TGTGCCAGCAGATCGTCCGGGAGCGACCCGACCTACGAGCAGTACTTC
TRBJ1-6,-,TRBV10-3,-,14,CAISDEGRDSPLHF,TGTGCCATCAGTGATGAGGGGCGGGATTCACCCCTCCACTTT
TRBJ2-1,-,TRBV6-1,TRBD1,13,CASRDRGYNEQFF,TGTGCCAGCAGAGACAGGGGTTACAATGAGCAGTTCTTC
TRBJ2-7,-,TRBV18,-,13,CASSPGQIYEQYF,TGTGCCAGCTCACCTGGACAAATCTACGAGCAGTACTTC
TRBJ2-7,few,TRBV5-4,-,11,CASSTEYEQYF,TGTGCCAGCAGCACAGAGTACGAGCAGTACTTC
TRBJ2-2,-,TRBV7-3,-,15,CASSRTVTNTGELFF,TGTGCCAGCAGCCGGACAGTAACGAACACCGGGGAGCTGTTTTTT
TRBJ2-1,-,TRBV7-9,TRBD2,16,CASSSGTSGRFNEQFF,TGTGCCAGCAGCTCGGGGACTAGCGGGAGGTTCAATGAGCAGTTCTTC
TRBJ2-7,-,TRBV5-6,-,13,CASRQWGTDEQYF,TGTGCCAGCAGGCAATGGGGGACCGACGAGCAGTACTTC
TRBJ2-7,-,TRBV27,-,13,CASSFTSSYEQYF,TGTGCCAGCTCGTTCACGAGCTCCTACGAGCAGTACTTC
TRBJ2-1,-,TRBV10-1,TRBD1,15,CASSGTGGAVNEQFF,TGCGCCAGCAGTGGGACAGGGGGCGCGGTGAATGAGCAGTTCTTC
TRBJ2-1,-,TRBV11-3,TRBD1,16,CASSFKTGGSYNEQFF,TGTGCCAGCAGCTTCAAGACAGGGGGCTCCTACAATGAGCAGTTCTTC
TRBJ2-7,-,TRBV5-1,-,13,CASSHGEAYEQYF,TGCGCCAGCAGCCACGGGGAAGCCTACGAGCAGTACTTC
TRBJ2-5,-,TRBV28,-,15,CASGPPLAYQETQYF,TGTGCCAGCGGCCCCCCTCTAGCGTACCAAGAGACCCAGTACTTC
TRBJ2-6,-,TRBV6-6,TRBD1,15,CASTLPGTGGIGLTF,TGTGCCAGCACCCTCCCCGGGACAGGGGGCATTGGCCTGACTTTC
TRBJ2-5,-,TRBV28,-,11,CASSRGWSQYF,TGTGCCAGCAGTCGGGGATGGTCCCAGTACTTC
TRBJ2-7,-,TRBV7-8,TRBD1,14,CASSTRQGAYEQYF,TGTGCCAGCAGCACCCGACAGGGGGCCTACGAGCAGTACTTC
TRBJ2-7,-,TRBV9,-,14,CASSVVGDGYEQYF,TGTGCCAGCAGCGTAGTGGGGGACGGCTACGAGCAGTACTTC
TRBJ1-5,-,TRBV27,TRBD1,12,CASGDRGQPQHF,TGTGCCAGCGGGGACAGGGGTCAGCCCCAGCATTTT
TRBJ2-1,-,TRBV27,TRBD2,14,CASSLREAYNEQFF,TGTGCCAGCAGCCTTCGGGAGGCTTACAATGAGCAGTTCTTC
TRBJ2-1,-,TRBV5-1,-,12,CASSTRGNEQFF,TGCGCCAGCAGCACCCGGGGGAATGAGCAGTTCTTC
TRBJ2-1,-,TRBV5-1,TRBD2,16,CASRFRLAANSGEQFF,TGCGCCAGCAGGTTCAGGCTAGCGGCAAACTCAGGTGAGCAGTTCTTC
TRBJ2-1,once,TRBV4-1,TRBD2,16,CASSQDGSGSFNEQFF,TGCGCCAGCAGCCAAGATGGCAGCGGGAGTTTCAATGAGCAGTTCTTC
TRBJ2-7,once,TRBV15,TRBD2,19,CATSRDRGLAGGLDYEQYF,TGTGCCACCAGCAGAGATCGGGGACTAGCGGGAGGGTTGGACTACGAGCAGTACTTC
TRBJ2-7,-,TRBV6-1,-,14,CASRAPAPAYEQYF,TGTGCCAGCAGAGCCCCAGCTCCAGCCTACGAGCAGTACTTC
TRBJ1-1,-,TRBV29-1,-,10,CSVGGTEAFF,TGCAGCGTTGGTGGGACTGAAGCTTTCTTT
TRBJ1-6,-,TRBV7-2,-,18,CASSLEVPLSSYNSPLHF,TGTGCCAGCAGCCTAGAAGTCCCTCTAAGCTCCTATAATTCACCCCTCCACTTT
TRBJ2-1,-,TRBV27,TRBD1,14,CASSFLGQGYEQFF,TGTGCCAGCAGTTTCCTTGGACAGGGTTACGAGCAGTTCTTC
TRBJ1-1,-,TRBV6-1,TRBD1,14,CASRNPGGDTEAFF,TGTGCCAGCAGGAACCCAGGGGGGGACACTGAAGCTTTCTTT
TRBJ2-7,-,TRBV15,-,14,CATSRVSWVAEQYF,TGTGCCACCAGCAGAGTTAGTTGGGTGGCCGAGCAGTACTTC
TRBJ1-3,once,TRBV19,TRBD1,15,CASSPNDRVGNTIYF,TGTGCCAGTAGTCCCAACGACAGGGTTGGAAACACCATATATTTT
TRBJ2-7,-,TRBV5-4,-,12,CASSLGGYEQYF,TGTGCCAGCAGCTTAGGGGGCTACGAGCAGTACTTC
TRBJ1-1,once,TRBV5-4,TRBD1,16,CASSTGGTGGNTEAFF,TGTGCCAGCAGCACAGGGGGGACAGGTGGGAACACTGAAGCTTTCTTT
TRBJ2-7,-,TRBV4-1,-,13,CASSQAQTYEQYF,TGCGCCAGCAGCCAAGCACAGACCTACGAGCAGTACTTC
TRBJ2-7,-,TRBV2,TRBD1,14,CASSDMQGAGEQYF,TGTGCCAGCAGTGATATGCAGGGGGCGGGGGAGCAGTACTTC
TRBJ2-7,-,TRBV27,TRBD2,13,CASSLGEGYEQYF,TGTGCCAGCAGCTTAGGGGAGGGCTACGAGCAGTACTTC
TRBJ2-3,once,TRBV27,-,14,CASSTGPTTDTQYF,TGTGCCAGCAGTACGGGACCCACCACAGATACGCAGTATTTT